The next 25 T cell receptor beta chains were all read from a single sample in a study of prognosis after radiotherapy for stage I lung cancer. The TCR beta CDR3 region was amplified from genomic DNA, with two rounds of multiplex PCR being used for the amplification. During first-round PCR, primers specific to each TRBV and TRBJ gene were used. MiXCR, applied by TCRdb to the multiplex PCR reads, yields one record per CDR3 protein. The sample lists several thousand distinct CDR3 sequences, roughly 60% occurring once. The source was PBMCs, collected before or after stereotactic body radiation therapy (not recorded which). Source of these receptors: a donor over 45 with non-small cell lung cancer.

This chain links TRBV6-1 with TRBJ2-5; possible D gene TRBD1, 6 bases. V was pared by 6 bases and J by 5 bases, with 19 bases between. Germline CDR1 MNHNS, CDR2 SASEGT. This CDR3 has 15 residues. The CDR3 DNA reads TGTGCCAGCAGACGGGCATCACAGGGATGGGAGACCCAGTACTTC. This encodes CASRRASQGWETQYF.

In its sample, this clonotype is medium-sized. The chain is built from TRBV20-1 and TRBJ2-1; TRBD2 matches 13 bases. J lost 5 bases, V lost 3 bases, and 7 bases had no gene match. Germline V CDR1 and CDR2: DFQATT, SNEGSKA (reference sequence). This CDR3 is built from 16 residues. DNA for the CDR3: TGCAGTGCTAGTGGACTAGCGGGAGAGGGGAACAATGAGCAGTTCTTC. This encodes CSASGLAGEGNNEQFF.

This clonotype was seen a single time. An end of the junction does not agree with germline; a read error may underlie this. This chain connects TRBV6-1 to TRBJ2-3; 9 nucleotides match TRBD2. The germline V gene has CDR1 MNHNS and CDR2 SASEGT. This CDR3 comprises 14 residues. CDR3 DNA sequence: TGTACCACCGCGGCGGGGGGGGCATCAGATACTCAGTATTTT. This encodes CTTAAGGASDTQYF.

About this clonotype itself: A far larger clone is one nucleotide away, so this likely arose from a read error. The gene calls are TRBV27 and TRBJ2-1, with no clear D. The germline CDR1 and CDR2 sequences are MNHEY and SMNVEV (reference sequence). The germline V and J ends were trimmed by 5 bases and 8 bases, with 13 bases remaining between them. This CDR3 is built from 13 residues. The CDR3 DNA reads as TGTGCCAGCAGTGAAGCCCTAGGACATGAGCAGTTCTTC. The encoded protein is CASSEALGHEQFF.

As for this clonotype: A far larger clone is off by one base, so a read error is likely. The chain carries TRBV6-5 and TRBJ1-2; a possible D gene is TRBD1 (6 bases). Germline V lookup: CDR1 MNHEY, CDR2 SVGAGI. Trimming left V 7 bases short and J 1 base short, with 22 bases between. The CDR3 runs 17 residues. The CDR3, as DNA: TGTGCCAGCAAGCCCTTTCCCCTGACAGGAATTAACTATGGCTACACCTTC. Amino acid sequence: CASKPFPLTGINYGYTF.

This clonotype appeared once. The chain combines TRBV11-2 with TRBJ2-7, with 10 bases aligning to TRBD1. Trimming took 5 bases from V and 6 from J; bases not matched to a gene: 1. Germline lookup yields CDR1 SGHAT and CDR2 FQNNGV. The CDR3 length is 12 residues. CDR3 sequence (DNA): TGTGCCAGCAGCCGGGACAGGGGCGAGCAGTACTTC. Amino acid sequence: CASSRDRGEQYF.

Turning to this clonotype: A read error may account for a junction end that differs from germline. This rearrangement joins TRBV19 to TRBJ2-2; a possible D gene is TRBD2 (5 bases). Germline assignment: CDR1 LNHDA and CDR2 SQIVND (reference sequence). The CDR3 extends over 15 amino acids. CDR3 sequence: CASRTPAPLTGEPFF. The DNA for the CDR3 is TGTGCCAGTAGAACTCCTGCCCCCTTGACCGGGGAGCCGTTTTTT.

The chain is built from TRBV13 and TRBJ1-1, with D tentatively TRBD1 (6 bases). The germline V gene has CDR1 PRHDT and CDR2 FYEKMQ (reference sequence). V gave up 6 bases and J gave up 0 bases, with 14 bases separating them. The CDR3 totals 15 residues. The CDR3 sequence is CASRVRGGMNTEAFF. The CDR3 nucleotides are TGTGCCAGCAGAGTCAGGGGCGGTATGAACACTGAAGCTTTCTTT.

This clonotype came up many times. The rearrangement links TRBV9 to TRBJ2-7, with TRBD2 matching 8 bases. The length of the CDR3 is 16 residues. Trimming removed 4 bases from V and 0 bases from J; junction bases left unmatched: 9. Germline V lookup: CDR1 SGDLS, CDR2 YYNGEE. In DNA, the CDR3 is TGTGCCAGCAGCCCGAGTAGCGGGACGAGCTCCTACGAGCAGTACTTC. Amino acids: CASSPSSGTSSYEQYF.

This clonotype was found many times. The rearrangement links TRBV3-1 to TRBJ1-1, with D maybe TRBD1 (5 bases). V lost 2 bases and J 11 bases, leaving 18 bases between the germline ends. CDR3 length: 14 residues. Germline assignment: CDR1 LGHDT and CDR2 YNNKEL (reference sequence). CDR3 amino acids: CASSQPSGREGAFF. In DNA form, the CDR3 reads TGTGCCAGCAGCCAACCTTCCGGGAGGGAGGGGGCTTTCTTT. Combining the CDR3 with reference TRBV3-1 and TRBJ1-1 gives the whole variable domain DTAVSQTPKYLVTQMGNDKSIKCEQNLGHDTMYWYKQDSKKFLKIMFSYNNKELIINETVPNRFSPKSPDKAHLNLHINSLELGDSAVYFCASSQPSGREGAFFGQGTRLTVV.

Turning to this clonotype: The junction does not match germline at one end; this may be a read error. The V gene is TRBV29-1, the J gene TRBJ2-1; D remains ambiguous. The germline V gene has CDR1 SQVTM and CDR2 ANQGSEA. The CDR3 sequence is 13 residues long. The CDR3 spells CGVTRTAYNEQFF. DNA of the CDR3: TGCGGCGTCACCAGGACCGCATACAATGAGCAGTTCTTC.

The rearrangement links TRBV20-1 to TRBJ2-1; 9 bases are shared with TRBD2. Trimming removed 1 base from V and 0 bases from J; junction bases left unmatched: 10. CDR3 length: 18 amino acids. CDR1 DFQATT and CDR2 SNEGSKA come from the germline V gene (reference sequence). The DNA for the CDR3 is TGCAGTGCTAGAGTCTCTCCGGGACTAGCAGACTCCTACAATGAGCAGTTCTTC. The encoded protein is CSARVSPGLADSYNEQFF.

V and J are TRBV2 and TRBJ2-1; the match to TRBD2 covers 10 bases. This CDR3 has 15 amino acids. Germline-derived CDR1 and CDR2 are SNHLY and FYNNEI. Trimming cost V 7 bases and J 10 bases; bases outside gene matches: 13. The CDR3 bases are TGTGCCAGCAAGACTAGCGGGCTTCTGGAGGGCGAGCAGTTCTTC. This gives the protein CASKTSGLLEGEQFF.

Sample share makes this clonotype medium-sized. The V and J genes are TRBV7-2 and TRBJ1-2, with unresolved D. The CDR3 consists of 12 residues. The ends were cut back, 4 bases at V and 5 bases at J, with 8 bases in the middle. CDR1 is SGHTA, CDR2 FQGNSA, per germline. The CDR3 loop is CASSSDGYGYTF. CDR3 nucleotides: TGTGCCAGCAGCTCGGACGGTTATGGCTACACCTTC.

This clonotype has a handful of counts. With only one base between it and a far larger clone, this is likely a read error. The gene calls are TRBV6-1 and TRBJ2-7; unclear D gene. This CDR3 region has 11 residues. V was pared by 5 bases and J by 6 bases, with 8 bases between. The germline CDR1 and CDR2 sequences are MNHNS and SASEGT. The CDR3 bases are TGTGCCAGCAGTTACCTGATCGAGCAGTACTTC. It is translated as CASSYLIEQYF.

This chain uses TRBV12-3 or TRBV12-4 with TRBJ2-1; D gene unclear. The length of the CDR3 is 15 residues. The CDR3, as DNA: TGTGACAGAAGTATGGAGTTCCGATCCTACAATGAGCAGTTCTTC. Its protein product is CDRSMEFRSYNEQFF.

The V and J genes are TRBV27 and TRBJ2-2; D perhaps matches TRBD2 (6 bases). Trimming removed 3 bases from V and 5 bases from J, with 10 bases in between. CDR1 and CDR2 (germline): MNHEY, SMNVEV (reference sequence). The CDR3 runs to 14 residues. CDR3 residues: CASSFEGRTGELFF. CDR3 in DNA: TGTGCCAGCAGTTTTGAGGGGAGGACCGGGGAGCTGTTTTTT.

On this clonotype itself: Compared with germline, one end of the junction differs, possibly owing to a read error. V is TRBV6-2 or TRBV6-3 and J is TRBJ1-2; D is unresolved. Germline loops: CDR1 MNHEY, CDR2 SVGEGT. CDR3 length: 11 residues. The CDR3: CAGGPVYCYTF. The CDR3 DNA is TGTGCCGGTGGTCCCGTCTATTGCTACACCTTC.

With regard to this clonotype: It differs at one base from a far larger clone, so likely a read error. The chain joins TRBV6-8 to TRBJ2-2, with 11 bases identical to TRBD2. CDR3 length: 20 residues. Germline values: CDR1 MNHGY, CDR2 SAAAGT. Here the CDR3 DNA reads TGTGCCAACAGTTACTCGACCGGACTAATTAGCGGGAGGGGTACCGGGGAGCCGTTTTTT. Residues: CANSYSTGLISGRGTGEPFF.

J is TRBJ2-3 and V is TRBV27, with a weak D call TRBD1 (6 bases). The CDR3 is 13 amino acids. Germline lookup yields CDR1 MNHEY and CDR2 SMNVEV (reference sequence). V lost 2 bases to trimming and J lost 6 bases, with 9 bases between them. This chain's CDR3 is CASSLKGVDTQYF. CDR3 bases: TGTGCCAGCAGTTTAAAGGGGGTGGATACGCAGTATTTT.

By proportion, this clonotype is medium-sized. V is TRBV15 and J is TRBJ1-5; D possibly corresponds to TRBD1 (5 bases). The V gene's germline CDR1 is LNHNV and CDR2 YYDKDF (reference sequence). The CDR3 runs 13 residues. V dropped 4 bases and J dropped 4 bases, with 8 bases sitting between them. CDR3: CATSTRENQPQHF. CDR3 coding DNA: TGTGCCACCAGCACCAGGGAAAATCAGCCCCAGCATTTT.

V usage is TRBV12-3 or TRBV12-4 and J usage is TRBJ1-6; D is uncertain. Trimming took off 4 bases at V and 12 bases at J, with 7 bases between the two ends. The CDR3 is 11 amino acids. In DNA form, the CDR3 reads TGTGCCAGCAGTTCAGAAGGACCCCTCCACTTT. Its protein product is CASSSEGPLHF.

This clonotype ranks as medium-sized (0.01 to 0.1%). The chain has TRBV4-1 and TRBJ1-1; D is unclear. Trimming removed 1 base from V and 5 bases from J, with 8 bases in between. CDR1 MGHRA and CDR2 YSYEKL come from the germline V gene. The length of the CDR3 is 13 residues. CDR3 coding DNA: TGCGCCAGCAGCCAAGGCAGAGGGACTGAAGCTTTCTTT. Translating gives CASSQGRGTEAFF.

Only one count was recorded for this clonotype. The V and J genes are TRBV4-2 and TRBJ2-1; 11 positions match TRBD2. The germline CDR1 and CDR2 sequences are LGHNA and YNFKEQ. After removal of 2 bases from V and 8 bases from J, the junction contained 2 bases not matched to a gene. This CDR3 has 14 residues. In nucleotides, the CDR3 is TGTGCCAGCAGCCAACTAGCGGGAGGAGATGAGCAGTTCTTC. It codes for CASSQLAGGDEQFF.

Within the sample, this clonotype is hyperexpanded. The rearrangement links TRBV20-1 to TRBJ2-7; 9 bases agree with TRBD2. The CDR3 runs to 14 residues. The ends lost 3 bases at V and 6 bases at J; junction bases unmatched: 9. Germline V gene sequence: CDR1 DFQATT, CDR2 SNEGSKA (reference sequence). CDR3 sequence reads: CSARALAGLVEQYF. In DNA, the CDR3 is TGCAGTGCTAGGGCTCTAGCGGGACTAGTCGAGCAGTACTTC.